These 18 T cell receptor beta chains were all obtained from the same sample, sequenced in a study of blood T cell repertoires in COVID-19. The assay was immunoSEQ multiplex PCR, and TCRdb's table has in-frame clones only and misses some. The repertoire includes about 66,000 clones, 70% to 90% of them detected once, and 5.5% to 7% sits in the top ten. Source material: peripheral blood. These receptors were collected from a man aged 45 to 65 with active COVID-19.

V gene TRBV2 combines with J gene TRBJ1-2, with D perhaps TRBD1 (5 bases). Trimming took off 11 bases at V and 2 bases at J, with 9 bases between the two ends. The germline gives CDR1 SNHLY, CDR2 FYNNEI. The CDR3 sequence is 11 residues long. CDR3 in amino acids: CAGGANYGYTF. CDR3 bases: TGTGCCGGTGGGGCGAACTATGGCTACACCTTC. Full variable domain (missing parts from reference TRBV2 and TRBJ1-2): EPEVTQTPSHQVTQMGQEVILRCVPISNHLYFYWYRQILGQKVEFLVSFYNNEISEKSEIFDDQFSVERPDGSNFTLKIRSTKLEDSAMYFCAGGANYGYTFGSGTRLTVV.

This chain uses TRBV4-2 with TRBJ2-7; TRBD2 matches at 11 bases. J was trimmed by 0 bases and V by 0 bases; bases with no gene match: 1. Germline V gives CDR1 LGHNA, CDR2 YNFKEQ. CDR3 length: 16 amino acids. Here the CDR3 reads CASSQDLAGGSYEQYF. The CDR3 DNA is TGTGCCAGCAGCCAAGATCTAGCGGGGGGCTCCTACGAGCAGTACTTC.

The J gene is TRBJ1-2, the V gene TRBV18, with 9 bases that match TRBD1. Germline trimming cut 4 bases from V and 6 bases from J; bases unmatched to any gene: 0. This CDR3 has 12 amino acids. CDR1 is KGHSH and CDR2 is LQKENI in the germline V gene. The CDR3 reads CASSRQGDGYTF. In nucleotides, the CDR3 is TGTGCCAGCTCACGACAGGGGGATGGCTACACCTTC.

The V call is TRBV7-2, the J call TRBJ1-1; 7 bases map to TRBD1. Trimming at V came to 1 base and at J to 5 bases, leaving 10 bases not matched to a gene. CDR3 length equals 16 residues. The germline gives CDR1 SGHTA, CDR2 FQGNSA. CDR3: CASSLVGRGVGTEAFF. CDR3 coding DNA: TGTGCCAGCAGCTTAGTCGGCAGGGGGGTGGGTACTGAAGCTTTCTTT.

This rearrangement joins TRBV5-1 to TRBJ2-6; tentative D call: TRBD2 (8 bases). V was trimmed by 0 bases and J by 0 bases, leaving 16 bases between them. The V gene's germline CDR1 is SGHRS and CDR2 YFSETQ. The CDR3 spans 19 residues. The CDR3 region has the DNA TGCGCCAGCAGCTTGGAGGGGGCTAGCGGGTCCTCTGGGGCCAACGTCCTGACTTTC. Protein product: CASSLEGASGSSGANVLTF. The whole variable domain, filled in from reference TRBV5-1 and TRBJ2-6, reads KAGVTQTPRYLIKTRGQQVTLSCSPISGHRSVSWYQQTPGQGLQFLFEYFSETQRNKGNFPGRFSGRQFSNSRSEMNVSTLELGDSALYLCASSLEGASGSSGANVLTFGAGSRLTVL.

The V gene is TRBV9, the J gene TRBJ2-1; D gene ambiguous. This CDR3 comprises 12 residues. Germline V gene data show CDR1 as SGDLS and CDR2 as YYNGEE. Trimming removed 4 bases from V and 9 bases from J, with 11 bases in between. The CDR3 DNA sequence: TGTGCCAGCAGCCCCCAGGTAGGTGAGCAGTTCTTC. It is translated as CASSPQVGEQFF.

The V gene is TRBV29-1, the J gene TRBJ1-2; 10 bases agree with TRBD1. There are 13 residues in the CDR3. The germline V gene has CDR1 SQVTM and CDR2 ANQGSEA. V lost 4 bases and J lost 8; bases outside the gene matches: 7. The CDR3 loop reads CSVGRDRGGGYTF. The CDR3 region has the DNA TGCAGCGTTGGACGGGACAGGGGTGGAGGCTACACCTTC.

The chain is built from TRBV5-1 and TRBJ2-5; 7 bases line up with TRBD1. The CDR3 runs to 14 residues. Germline CDR1 and CDR2: SGHRS and YFSETQ. With V trimmed by 4 bases and J by 1 base, 4 bases remained unmatched. DNA for the CDR3: TGCGCCAGCAGCATCGCAGGGGGCCAAGAGACCCAGTACTTC. As protein: CASSIAGGQETQYF.

The genes are TRBV9 and TRBJ1-2; 9 bases match TRBD1. CDR1 and CDR2 (germline): SGDLS, YYNGEE. The CDR3 has 15 residues. The J segment lost 2 bases and the V segment lost 3 bases, leaving 5 bases of the junction unmatched. Here the CDR3 DNA reads TGTGCCAGCAGCGGATCGGACAGGGGAAACTATGGCTACACCTTC. Protein: CASSGSDRGNYGYTF.

The chain links TRBV6-4 to TRBJ2-7; 7 bases align to TRBD2. Germline assignment: CDR1 MRHNA and CDR2 SNTAGT. V was clipped by 6 bases and J by 7 bases; unmatched bases: 3. The CDR3 sequence is 11 residues long. Here the CDR3 DNA reads TGTGCCAGCAGGGTCGGGAGGGAGCAGTACGTC. Translation gives CASRVGREQYV.

The chain combines TRBV9 with TRBJ2-1; 10 bases are shared with TRBD1. The V and J ends lost 4 bases and 6 bases, in that order; junction bases with no gene match: 4. Germline V gives CDR1 SGDLS, CDR2 YYNGEE. The CDR3 is made up of 14 amino acids. CDR3 region: CASSLRTGGNEQFF. In DNA form, the CDR3 reads TGTGCCAGCAGCTTGCGGACAGGGGGCAATGAGCAGTTCTTC. The entire variable domain, with the rest obtained from reference TRBV9 and TRBJ2-1, is as follows: DSGVTQTPKHLITATGQRVTLRCSPRSGDLSVYWYQQSLDQGLQFLIQYYNGEERAKGNILERFSAQQFPDLHSELNLSSLELGDSALYFCASSLRTGGNEQFFGPGTRLTVL.

This clone has only one observation. This chain uses TRBV6-4 with TRBJ1-2, with D hard to call. The germline V gene has CDR1 MRHNA and CDR2 SNTAGT. CDR3 size: 14 residues. Between the trimmed V and J ends, which lost 4 bases and 2 bases, there was a span of 11 bases. CDR3: CASSVRALNYGYTF. CDR3 DNA sequence: TGTGCCAGCAGTGTTCGCGCGTTAAACTATGGCTACACCTTC.

A single count supports this clone. The chain couples TRBV18 to TRBJ1-2, with unresolved D. V was cut by 5 bases and J by 8 bases, with 24 bases left in between. The CDR3 loop spans 16 amino acids. Per germline, CDR1 KGHSH and CDR2 LQKENI. The CDR3, as DNA: TGTGCCAGCTCAAACAATTATCCGGACTCAAAGGGCGGCTACACCTTC. It specifies CASSNNYPDSKGGYTF.

The rearrangement joins TRBV4-1 to TRBJ1-1; 7 nucleotides align to TRBD1. Germline CDR1 is MGHRA and CDR2 is YSYEKL. The CDR3 extends over 14 amino acids. Losses at the gene ends were 4 bases for V and 2 bases for J; bases not matched to a gene: 4. The CDR3 DNA reads as TGCGCCAGCAGCCTGGGGACAGTCAACACTGAAGCTTTCTTT. As protein: CASSLGTVNTEAFF.

The CDR3: CASSQDMGSTSGVLEQFF. The DNA for the CDR3 is TGTGCCAGCAGCCAAGATATGGGATCAACTAGCGGGGTCCTGGAGCAGTTCTTC. J is TRBJ2-1 and V is TRBV4-2; TRBD2 agrees at 10 bases. CDR3 size: 18 residues. V gave up 0 bases and J gave up 10 bases; unmatched junction bases: 15. Germline CDR1 is LGHNA and CDR2 is YNFKEQ.

The gene calls are TRBV6-5 and TRBJ1-4; possibly TRBD1 for D (5 bases). This CDR3 region has 14 residues. Trimming shortened V by 8 bases and J by 1 base, and 11 bases separated the two germline ends. Per germline, CDR1 MNHEY and CDR2 SVGAGI. The CDR3 sequence: CASSLGGTNEKLFF. CDR3 coding DNA: TGTGCCAGCTCTTTGGGGGGAACTAATGAAAAACTGTTTTTT.

V usage is TRBV28 and J usage is TRBJ1-2, with TRBD1 matching over 10 bases. The CDR3 has 17 amino acids. CDR1 and CDR2 (germline): MDHEN, SYDVKM. V was pared by 7 bases and J by 2 bases, with 13 bases of the junction left unmatched. Written as DNA, the CDR3 is TGTGCCAGCATTGCCGGGACAGGGGCCCAAGAGAACTATGGCTACACCTTC. Amino acid sequence: CASIAGTGAQENYGYTF.

V and J are TRBV18 and TRBJ2-1; tentatively, D is TRBD2 (5 bases). From germline, CDR1 is KGHSH and CDR2 LQKENI. The CDR3 totals 15 residues. Trimming pared 4 bases from V and 8 bases from J, leaving 18 bases between. For the CDR3, the DNA is TGTGCCAGCTCACGGTTCGGACCGGCGGGCGATGAGCAGTTCTTC. It encodes CASSRFGPAGDEQFF.